Following are 19 T cell receptor beta chains from one sample sequenced in a study of spatial heterogeneity in lung cancer. TCRdb redid the calling of the 5' RACE reads with MiXCR, one entry per CDR3 protein. The sample lists 45,000 or so distinct CDR3 sequences, approximately 12% occurring once. Regarding time point: sample taken at primary tumor resection. No cell sorting; template was whole RNA from tumor, lung tissue or PBMC. The starting material was PBMCs, obtained at surgery. All receptors come from a female donor with early-stage non-small cell lung cancer.

Here the CDR3 reads CASSEPGPTKGYTF. CDR3 nucleotides: TGTGCCAGCAGTGAACCAGGGCCCACAAAGGGCTACACCTTC. The genes are TRBV25-1 and TRBJ1-2, with TRBD1 as a possible D gene (5 bases). V lost 2 bases to trimming and J lost 8 bases, with 15 bases between them. Germline-derived CDR1 and CDR2 are MGHDK and SYGVNS. The CDR3 runs to 14 residues.

At least ten counts were recorded for this clonotype. The chain combines TRBV20-1 with TRBJ1-3, with 7 bases aligning to TRBD1. Germline V lookup: CDR1 DFQATT, CDR2 SNEGSKA (reference sequence). The CDR3 spans 14 residues. The V and J ends lost 1 base and 8 bases, in that order; junction bases with no gene match: 8. In nucleotides, the CDR3 is TGCAGTGCTAGAGCCTCGTCTCAGGGGGACACCATATATTTT. It is translated as CSARASSQGDTIYF.

Ten or more counts support this clonotype. The chain employs TRBV4-1 and TRBJ1-1; D unresolved. Germline V CDR1 and CDR2: MGHRA, YSYEKL. V was cut by 1 base and J by 0 bases, with 9 bases left in between. The CDR3 loop spans 15 amino acids. CDR3 loop: CASSQGPVMNTEAFF. CDR3 nucleotide sequence: TGCGCCAGCAGCCAAGGTCCAGTCATGAACACTGAAGCTTTCTTT.

This clonotype has just a few counts. The chain uses TRBV30 and TRBJ2-7; 9 nucleotides align to TRBD1. This CDR3 spans 13 amino acids. The J segment lost 4 bases and the V segment lost 8 bases, leaving 9 bases of the junction unmatched. In germline, CDR1 is GTSNPN, CDR2 SVGIG (reference sequence). CDR3 in amino acids: CASHTGGSYEQYF. The CDR3 nucleotides are TGTGCCAGTCATACAGGGGGCAGTTACGAGCAGTACTTC.

The chain is built from TRBV3-1 and TRBJ2-5; the match to TRBD2 covers 12 bases. The CDR3 contains 16 residues. V lost 5 bases, J lost 3 bases, and 7 bases stayed unmatched. Germline V lookup: CDR1 LGHDT, CDR2 YNNKEL (reference sequence). CDR3 DNA: TGTGCCAGCAGCTCCCGGACTAGCGGGGAAAAAGAGACCCAGTACTTC. Its translation: CASSSRTSGEKETQYF.

The table lists this clonotype with a few counts. J is TRBJ1-1 and V is TRBV7-3, with TRBD1 matching over 8 bases. V lost 3 bases, J lost 1 base, and 7 bases stayed unmatched. Germline V gene lookup returns CDR1 SGHTA and CDR2 FQGTGA. CDR3 length: 16 amino acids. The CDR3 region has the DNA TGTGCCAGCAGCTTCGGGCAGGGGGCTGGGAACACTGAAGCTTTCTTT. It is translated as CASSFGQGAGNTEAFF.

This chain joins TRBV4-2 and TRBJ1-3; D is uncertain. Germline V CDR1 and CDR2: LGHNA, YNFKEQ. Trimming took off 4 bases at V and 1 base at J, with 14 bases between the two ends. CDR3 length equals 16 residues. The CDR3 DNA is TGTGCCAGCAGCCCCGTCCTCGCCGAATCTGGAAACACCATATATTTT. Translated: CASSPVLAESGNTIYF.

This chain connects TRBV6-1 to TRBJ1-6; the D gene is possibly TRBD1 (6 bases). The CDR3 covers 15 residues. The germline V gene has CDR1 MNHNS and CDR2 SASEGT. V lost 4 bases to trimming and J lost 7 bases, with 14 bases between them. CDR3 region: CASSAQGVENSPLHF. The CDR3 DNA is TGTGCCAGCAGTGCACAGGGAGTTGAAAATTCACCCCTCCACTTT.

This chain uses TRBV18 with TRBJ2-3, with TRBD2 identical over 14 bases. Looked up from germline, CDR1 is KGHSH and CDR2 is LQKENI. This CDR3 is built from 15 residues. Trimming cost V 3 bases and J 7 bases; bases outside gene matches: 3. The CDR3 DNA reads TGTGCCAGCTCACCGGGACTAGCGGGGGTAAATACGCAGTATTTT. Amino acids: CASSPGLAGVNTQYF.

This clonotype was seen ten or more times. V gene TRBV13 combines with J gene TRBJ2-3; TRBD2 matches at 11 bases. Germline V gene lookup returns CDR1 PRHDT and CDR2 FYEKMQ (reference sequence). J was trimmed by 1 base and V by 6 bases; bases with no gene match: 6. The CDR3 extends over 16 amino acids. CDR3: CASRRGLAGRTDTQYF. The CDR3 bases are TGTGCCAGCAGACGAGGACTAGCGGGCCGCACAGATACGCAGTATTTT.

The chain links TRBV7-2 to TRBJ2-7; TRBD2 aligns across 9 bases. V shed 2 bases, J shed 1 base, and the junction held 3 bases outside the gene matches. The length of the CDR3 is 15 residues. CDR1 SGHTA and CDR2 FQGNSA come from the germline V gene. CDR3 loop: CASSLSSGVSYEQYF. The DNA of the CDR3 is TGTGCCAGCAGCTTATCTAGCGGGGTGTCCTACGAGCAGTACTTC.

The table lists this clonotype with a few counts. This chain uses TRBV3-2 with TRBJ1-5; the listed D gene, TRBD1, was not tested against the DNA. TRBV3-2 is designated a pseudogene. The CDR3 contains 15 residues. DNA for the CDR3: TGTGCCAGCAGCCAAGGCAGGGATAGGCATCAGCCCCAGCATTTT. Translating gives CASSQGRDRHQPQHF.

This chain uses TRBV9 with TRBJ2-5; TRBD2 aligns across 10 bases. The germline V gene has CDR1 SGDLS and CDR2 YYNGEE. Trimming at V came to 0 bases and at J to 5 bases, leaving 4 bases not matched to a gene. There are 15 residues in the CDR3. In DNA, the CDR3 is TGTGCCAGCAGCGTAGTGAGCGGGGGGGCGGAGACCCAGTACTTC. It yields the protein CASSVVSGGAETQYF. The full variable domain, in which reference TRBV9 and TRBJ2-5 provide the parts outside the CDR3, is DSGVTQTPKHLITATGQRVTLRCSPRSGDLSVYWYQQSLDQGLQFLIQYYNGEERAKGNILERFSAQQFPDLHSELNLSSLELGDSALYFCASSVVSGGAETQYFGPGTRLLVL.

This clonotype turned up a few times. J is TRBJ1-1 and V is TRBV2, with D possibly TRBD1 on 5 matching bases. Per the germline V gene, CDR1 is SNHLY and CDR2 is FYNNEI. Trimming took off 6 bases at V and 4 bases at J, with 9 bases between the two ends. The CDR3 runs 12 residues. This CDR3 is CASSGGVTEAFF. CDR3 DNA sequence: TGTGCCAGCAGCGGGGGGGTCACTGAAGCTTTCTTT.

This clonotype was seen a handful of times. V usage is TRBV4-2 and J usage is TRBJ1-2; TRBD1 matches 10 bases. The CDR3 spans 15 residues. CDR1 and CDR2 from the germline V gene are LGHNA and YNFKEQ. The ends lost 0 bases at V and 6 bases at J; junction bases unmatched: 4. This CDR3 reads CASSQEAGTGDGYTF. The DNA of the CDR3 is TGTGCCAGCAGCCAAGAGGCCGGGACAGGGGATGGCTACACCTTC.

The rearrangement uses TRBV6-5 and TRBJ2-7; 10 bases map to TRBD1. Losses at the gene ends were 6 bases for V and 6 bases for J; bases not matched to a gene: 2. The germline CDR1 and CDR2 sequences are MNHEY and SVGAGI. The CDR3 is made up of 12 amino acids. In DNA, the CDR3 is TGTGCCAGCAGAAGGACAGGGGGCGAGCAGTACTTC. Its protein is CASRRTGGEQYF.

This clonotype was seen only a few times. J is TRBJ2-3 and V is TRBV5-1; 7 bases align to TRBD1. Germline-derived CDR1 and CDR2 are SGHRS and YFSETQ. Unmatched junction bases numbered 5, after V lost 4 bases and J lost 0 bases. The CDR3 length is 15 residues. The CDR3 sequence is CASSTGDRSTDTQYF. The CDR3 DNA follows: TGCGCCAGCAGCACCGGGGACAGAAGCACAGATACGCAGTATTTT.

The chain recombines TRBV7-2 with TRBJ2-3, with TRBD2 matching over 10 bases. CDR1 and CDR2 (germline): SGHTA, FQGNSA. CDR3 length equals 15 residues. V lost 1 base to trimming and J lost 3 bases; unmatched junction nucleotides: 1. CDR3 sequence reads: CASSLGAGGTDTQYF. The CDR3 region has the DNA TGTGCCAGCAGCTTAGGAGCGGGGGGGACAGATACGCAGTATTTT.

A note on this clonotype: A much larger clone differs from this one at a single base, so this may be a read error. The rearrangement joins TRBV5-1 to TRBJ2-6; D might be TRBD1 (6 bases). The CDR3 loop spans 15 amino acids. The V gene's germline CDR1 is SGHRS and CDR2 YFSETQ. V lost 4 bases and J 1 base, leaving 9 bases between the germline ends. CDR3 bases: TGCGCCAGCAGCCTTACAGGGTCTGGGGCCAACGTCCTGACTTTC. Protein sequence: CASSLTGSGANVLTF.